The following is a T cell receptor beta chain sequence with its context. Per the study methods: Amplification with reference gene primers provided the estimates of nucleated cell counts. Generated by immunoSEQ multiplex PCR, the TCRdb table keeps only in-frame clones and is missing some. Clonal size and the V and J genes are those of that table, whereas D and trimming came from the DNA. This sample has some 50,000 clones; 75% to 85% occur once, and the top ten carry under 8.5%. This specimen belongs to a study of blood T cell repertoires in COVID-19. V was pared by 0 bases and J by 2 bases, with 11 bases between. This CDR3 is built from 16 residues. The germline V gene encodes CDR1 LNHNV and CDR2 YYDKDF (reference sequence).

V is TRBV15 and J is TRBJ1-5, with D perhaps matching TRBD1 (5 bases). The specimen sequenced was peripheral blood. The receptor was isolated from an elderly man in a cohort sampled during active COVID-19. CDR3: CATSRDLGDRNQPQHF. CDR3 DNA: TGTGCCACCAGCAGAGATTTAGGGGATCGCAATCAGCCCCAGCATTTT.